The entry below describes one T cell receptor beta chain. No antigen is known for it. Deep TCR-beta sequencing used DNA from uncultured naive and memory CD4+ T cells. The method was immunoSEQ multiplex PCR; TCRdb's version includes in-frame clones alone and lacks a portion of them. The sample yields some 11,000 clones, around 87% seen once. These data are taken from a study of CD4 T cells in relation to SARS-CoV-2 and coronaviruses. Overall study results and limits: Approximately 65% of donors had memory CD4+ clonotypes crossrecognizing SARS-CoV-2 and common cold coronavirus spike. Memory recall responses, not primary responses primed in culture, are what the assay detects.

This CDR3 region has 13 residues. V was cut by 3 bases and J by 7 bases, with 12 bases left in between. This chain links TRBV12-3 or TRBV12-4 with TRBJ1-1; D call uncertain. This receptor was identified in an adult with COVID-19. Sequenced sample: naive CD4+ T cells from PBMCs. Subset denoted: naive CD4+ T cells isolated by negative enrichment. CDR3 in DNA: TGTGCCAGCAGTTTGGCGGGTTTGGTTGAAGCTTTCTTT. It yields the protein CASSLAGLVEAFF.